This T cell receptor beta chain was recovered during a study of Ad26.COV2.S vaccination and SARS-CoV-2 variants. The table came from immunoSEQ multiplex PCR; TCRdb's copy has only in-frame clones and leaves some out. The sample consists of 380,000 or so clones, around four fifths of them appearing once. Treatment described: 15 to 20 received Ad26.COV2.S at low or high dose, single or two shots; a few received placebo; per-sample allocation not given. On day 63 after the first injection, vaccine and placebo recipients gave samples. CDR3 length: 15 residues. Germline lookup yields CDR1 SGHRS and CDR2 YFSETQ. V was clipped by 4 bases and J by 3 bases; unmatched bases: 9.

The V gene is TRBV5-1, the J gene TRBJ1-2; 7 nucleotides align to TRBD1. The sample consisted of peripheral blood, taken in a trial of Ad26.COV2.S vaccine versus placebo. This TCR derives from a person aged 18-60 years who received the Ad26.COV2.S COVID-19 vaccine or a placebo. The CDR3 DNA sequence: TGCGCCAGCAGCCCGTCCGGGACAGCCGACTATGGCTACACCTTC. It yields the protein CASSPSGTADYGYTF.